In this sample, the clone carrying this T cell receptor (beta chain) turned up once. The repertoire was sequenced with immunoSEQ multiplex PCR; TCRdb's copy has only in-frame clones and lacks some. This table holds about 370,000 clones, over 85% found once. The data derive from a study of blood T cell repertoires in COVID-19. Study in general: Sites across the United States, Italy and Spain contributed samples from acute and convalescent COVID-19. The cDNA or gDNA used as material had been derived from T cells, B-cell-depleted T cells, or PBMCs.

CDR3 length: 13 residues. V shed 11 bases and J shed 5 bases, with 13 bases lying between them. Those enrolled, adults aged about 18 to 89 years, came from roughly 23 US areas. Assignment of participants to cohorts was predicated upon participant-reported clinical history. The gene calls are TRBV23-1 and TRBJ1-6; tentatively, D is TRBD1 (5 bases). TRBV23-1 is filed as an ORF, its function uncertain. The receptor comes from a woman aged 25 to 39 who had recovered from COVID-19. Sequencing input: PBMCs or T cells enriched from blood (not recorded which). The CDR3 reads CALWGVHNSPLHF. The CDR3 bases are TGCGCCTTGTGGGGGGTCCATAATTCACCCCTCCACTTT.